The rows below give T cell receptor beta chains drawn from one sample of a study of cytomegalovirus exposure and HLA in healthy donors. The repertoire was sequenced with immunoSEQ multiplex PCR; TCRdb's copy has only in-frame clones and lacks some. Of about 100,000 clones listed, about three quarters are singletons. The sequenced sample was PBMCs. These receptors originate from a male donor in good health and CMV-seropositive. The CDR3 runs from the conserved cysteine through the conserved F or W. D genes are given only for firm matches. Clone size is shown for a subset of rows, as once, few, many or a class of expanded clone.

clone_size	v_call	j_call	d_call	cdr3_aa	cdr3_nt
medium-sized	TRBV19	TRBJ2-1	TRBD2	CASSRVAGGYNEQFF	TGTGCCAGTAGTCGGGTCGCGGGGGGTTACAATGAGCAGTTCTTC
.	TRBV10-3	TRBJ2-5	TRBD1	CAISAPGQGMETQYF	TGTGCCATCAGCGCCCCAGGACAGGGGATGGAGACCCAGTACTTC
.	TRBV15	TRBJ1-5	.	CATSRARSNQPQHF	TGTGCCACCAGCAGAGCGCGGAGCAATCAGCCCCAGCATTTT
.	TRBV28	TRBJ2-2	TRBD1	CASSYPRTGENTGELFF	TGTGCCAGCAGTTACCCCAGGACAGGCGAGAACACCGGGGAGCTGTTTTTT
.	TRBV4-2	TRBJ1-6	.	CASSQDTPGIGSPLHF	TGTGCCAGCAGCCAAGATACTCCCGGGATCGGTTCACCCCTCCACTTT
once	TRBV7-9	TRBJ2-3	TRBD1	CATGGRVKDTQYF	TGTGCCACAGGGGGCCGGGTGAAAGATACGCAGTATTTT
.	TRBV7-2	TRBJ1-5	TRBD1	CASSWGQGAQPQHF	TGTGCCAGCAGCTGGGGACAGGGCGCTCAGCCCCAGCATTTT
few	TRBV7-2	TRBJ2-2	.	CASSFGGPDTGELFF	TGTGCCAGCAGCTTCGGAGGGCCGGACACCGGGGAGCTGTTTTTT
.	TRBV16	TRBJ1-1	TRBD1	CASLPRQGMNTEAFF	TGTGCCAGCCTTCCCAGACAGGGAATGAACACTGAAGCTTTCTTT
.	TRBV6-5	TRBJ2-7	.	CATTGGQIYEQYF	TGTGCTACTACGGGGGGCCAGATTTACGAGCAGTACTTC
.	TRBV2	TRBJ2-2	TRBD2	CASSWSGGATGELFF	TGTGCCAGCAGTTGGAGCGGGGGGGCCACCGGGGAGCTGTTTTTT
.	TRBV9	TRBJ2-1	.	CASSVEANEQFF	TGTGCCAGCAGCGTAGAAGCTAATGAGCAGTTCTTC
.	TRBV19	TRBJ2-3	TRBD2	CASSGTSGGYTDTQYF	TGTGCCAGTAGTGGGACTAGCGGGGGTTACACAGATACGCAGTATTTT